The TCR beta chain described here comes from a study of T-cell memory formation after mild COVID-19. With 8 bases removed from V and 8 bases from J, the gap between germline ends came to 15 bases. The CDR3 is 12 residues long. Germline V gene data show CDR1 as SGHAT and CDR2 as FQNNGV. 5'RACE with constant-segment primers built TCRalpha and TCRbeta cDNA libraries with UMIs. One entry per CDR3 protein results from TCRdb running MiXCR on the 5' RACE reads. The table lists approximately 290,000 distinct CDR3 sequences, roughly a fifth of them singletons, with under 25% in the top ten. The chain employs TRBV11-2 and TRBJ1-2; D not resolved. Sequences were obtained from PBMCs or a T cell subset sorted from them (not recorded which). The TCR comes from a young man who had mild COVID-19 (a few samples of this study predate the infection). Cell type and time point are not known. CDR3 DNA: TGTGCCAGCCAGACCTCCGTCGGGGGCTACACCTTC. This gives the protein CASQTSVGGYTF.